This T cell receptor (beta chain) appears in the sequencing data of a study of T cell responses to AZD1222 COVID-19 vaccine. Second-dose intervals near 4 or 12 weeks were combined. Profiling relied on immunoSEQ multiplex PCR, and the TCRdb table lists in-frame clones only, not all of them. This table has about 100,000 clones, more than 85% appearing once. Notes on this clone: Antigen unknown.

The CDR3 has 15 amino acids. Between the trimmed V and J ends, which lost 2 bases and 8 bases, there was a span of 16 bases. Germline V CDR1 and CDR2: SGHAT, FQNNGV. Study results and caveats: Clonal diversity may have been underestimated in mostly white British donors.

The TCR originated in an adult who received the AZD1222 COVID-19 vaccine. V is TRBV11-2 and J is TRBJ1-3; D might be TRBD1 (5 bases). The input for sequencing was peripheral blood, taken 28 days after the second AZD1222 dose. The CDR3 bases are TGTGCCAGCAGCTTAAGGACGGGACCCCAGGACACCATATATTTT. Translation gives CASSLRTGPQDTIYF.